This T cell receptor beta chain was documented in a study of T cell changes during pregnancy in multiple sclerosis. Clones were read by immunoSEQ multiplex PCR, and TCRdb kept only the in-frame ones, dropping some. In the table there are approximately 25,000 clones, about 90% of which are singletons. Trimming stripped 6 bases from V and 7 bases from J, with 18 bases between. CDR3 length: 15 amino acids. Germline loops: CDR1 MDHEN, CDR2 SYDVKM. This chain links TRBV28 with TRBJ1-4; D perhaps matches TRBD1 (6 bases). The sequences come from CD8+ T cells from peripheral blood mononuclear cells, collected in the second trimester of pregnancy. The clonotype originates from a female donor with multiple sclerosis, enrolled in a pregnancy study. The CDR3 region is CASSTQPGHGEKLFF. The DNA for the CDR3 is TGTGCCAGCAGCACACAACCGGGACACGGTGAAAAACTGTTTTTT.